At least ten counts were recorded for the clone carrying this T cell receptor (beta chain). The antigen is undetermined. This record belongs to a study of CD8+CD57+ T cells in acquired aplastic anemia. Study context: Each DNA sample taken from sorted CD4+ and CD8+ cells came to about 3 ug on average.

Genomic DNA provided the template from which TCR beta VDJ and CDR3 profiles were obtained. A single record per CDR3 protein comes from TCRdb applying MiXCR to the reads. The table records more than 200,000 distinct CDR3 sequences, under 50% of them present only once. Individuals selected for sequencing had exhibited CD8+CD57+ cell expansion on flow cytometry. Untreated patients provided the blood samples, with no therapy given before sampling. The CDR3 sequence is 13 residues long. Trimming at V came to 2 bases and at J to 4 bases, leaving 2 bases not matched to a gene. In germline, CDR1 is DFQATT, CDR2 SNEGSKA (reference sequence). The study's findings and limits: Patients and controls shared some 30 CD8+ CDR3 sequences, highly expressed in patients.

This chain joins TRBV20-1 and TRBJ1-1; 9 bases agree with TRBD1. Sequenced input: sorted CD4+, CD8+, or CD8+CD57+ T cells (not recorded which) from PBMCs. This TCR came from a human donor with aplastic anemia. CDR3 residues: CSARQTGGTEAFF. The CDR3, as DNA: TGCAGTGCTAGACAGACAGGGGGCACTGAAGCTTTCTTT.